This T cell receptor beta chain comes out of a study of beta chain features in type 1 diabetes. The germline V gene has CDR1 MNHNS and CDR2 SASEGT. The CDR3 loop spans 13 amino acids. V shed 4 bases and J shed 4 bases, with 8 bases lying between them. Only one heparinised blood draw was taken per donor, and its volume averaged around 120 mL. Turning to this clone: What it binds is unknown.

Points from the study as a whole: For patients, the naive, central memory and Treg TCRB repertoires appeared more alike than for healthy donors.

Reverse transcribing all isolated RNA meant expressed TCRB transcripts were sequenced. Method: immunoSEQ multiplex PCR; TCRdb's copy keeps in-frame clones and lacks some. The table shows about 240,000 clones, with 25% to 30% occurring only once. Specimen: central memory CD4+ T cells from blood. V usage is TRBV6-1 and J usage is TRBJ2-1; possibly TRBD2 for D (5 bases). This receptor was obtained from a young man in good health. CDR3 sequence reads: CASSATGYNEQFF. CDR3 sequence (DNA): TGTGCCAGCAGTGCGACGGGGTACAATGAGCAGTTCTTC.